This record concerns one TCR beta chain sequence. Antigen specificity is unknown. The V gene's germline CDR1 is SGHVS and CDR2 FQNEAQ. The CDR3 extends over 16 amino acids. V was cut by 2 bases and J by 2 bases, with 15 bases left in between. The data were taken from a study of T cell repertoires in cytomegalovirus infection. TCRdb fed the reads into MiXCR, producing one record per CDR3 protein. The sample contains roughly 860,000 distinct CDR3 sequences, roughly 33% of which appear only once. This sequence originates from a human donor in good health (CMV status not recorded). Some clones in this sample may be carry-over from other donors' samples. The sequenced sample was cultured CD8+ T cells from PBMCs, obtained from culture after CMV antigen stimulation. V and J are TRBV7-8 and TRBJ1-2; D may be TRBD1 (5 bases). The DNA of the CDR3 is TGTGCCAGCAGCTTAACCCCTGGGCAGGGCAACTATGGCTACACCTTC. This encodes CASSLTPGQGNYGYTF.